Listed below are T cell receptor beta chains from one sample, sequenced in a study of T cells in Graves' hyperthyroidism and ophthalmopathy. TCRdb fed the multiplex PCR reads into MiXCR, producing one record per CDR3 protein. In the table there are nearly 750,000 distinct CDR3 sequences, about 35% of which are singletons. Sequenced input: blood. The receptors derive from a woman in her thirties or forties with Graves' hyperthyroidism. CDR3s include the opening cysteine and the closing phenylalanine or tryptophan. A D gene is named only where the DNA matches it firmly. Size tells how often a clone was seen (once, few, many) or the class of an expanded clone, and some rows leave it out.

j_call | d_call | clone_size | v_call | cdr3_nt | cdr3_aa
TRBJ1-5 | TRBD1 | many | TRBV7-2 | TGTGCCAGCAGCTTGACAGGGAGTAGCAATCAGCCCCAGCATTTT | CASSLTGSSNQPQHF
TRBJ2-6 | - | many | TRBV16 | TGTGCCAGCAGCCAAGGCACTTCTGGGGCCAACGTCCTGACTTTC | CASSQGTSGANVLTF
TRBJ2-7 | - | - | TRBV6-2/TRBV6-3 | TGTGCCAGCAGTCCGGTTTCGACGCTCTCCTACGAGCAGTACTTC | CASSPVSTLSYEQYF
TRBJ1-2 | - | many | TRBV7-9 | TGTGCCAGCAGCCAATCCCAAGCGGGGGGTGGCTACACCTTC | CASSQSQAGGGYTF
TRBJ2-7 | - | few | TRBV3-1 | TGTGCCAGCAGCCAAGTGGTGACTTCTTCCTACGAGCAGTACTTC | CASSQVVTSSYEQYF
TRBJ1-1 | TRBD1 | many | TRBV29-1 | TGCAGCGTCGACAGGGGGCTTGACACTGAAGCTTTCTTT | CSVDRGLDTEAFF
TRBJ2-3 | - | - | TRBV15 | TGTGCCAGCAGCACACACGGCACAGATACGCAGTATTTT | CASSTHGTDTQYF
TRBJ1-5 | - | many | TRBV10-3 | TGTGCCATCAGTACGGGGGGTAATCAGCCCCAGCATTTT | CAISTGGNQPQHF
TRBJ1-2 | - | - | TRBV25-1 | TGTGCCAGCAGTTACAGGACCGAGACTTACTATGGCTACACCTTC | CASSYRTETYYGYTF
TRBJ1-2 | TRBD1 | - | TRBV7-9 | TGTGCCAGCAGCCTCGACGCACCGGGACAGGGATCTCGAGGCTACACCTTC | CASSLDAPGQGSRGYTF
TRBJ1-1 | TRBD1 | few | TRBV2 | TGTGCCAGCAGCCAAGATAGAAAGGACAGGAGAGGAGCTTTCTTT | CASSQDRKDRRGAFF
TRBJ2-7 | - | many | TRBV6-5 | TGTGCCAGCAAATCTCAGGGGGGACCCTCCTACGAGCAGTACTTC | CASKSQGGPSYEQYF
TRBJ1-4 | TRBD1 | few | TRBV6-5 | TGTGCCAGCAGTTTCCGGGACAGGAATGAAAAACTGTTTTTT | CASSFRDRNEKLFF
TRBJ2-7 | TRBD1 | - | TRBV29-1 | TGCAGTGCGTCTCCGGGACAGGGGTTTTCTGACTACGAGCAGTACTTC | CSASPGQGFSDYEQYF
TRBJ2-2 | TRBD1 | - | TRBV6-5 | TGTGCCAGCAGTTACTTGAACCGGGACAGGGGCGTTTTTGGAGGGACCGGGGAGCTGTTTTTT | CASSYLNRDRGVFGGTGELFF
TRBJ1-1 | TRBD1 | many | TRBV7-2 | TGTGCCAGCAGCTACCGGGGACAGGGGGCAGAAGCTTTCTTT | CASSYRGQGAEAFF